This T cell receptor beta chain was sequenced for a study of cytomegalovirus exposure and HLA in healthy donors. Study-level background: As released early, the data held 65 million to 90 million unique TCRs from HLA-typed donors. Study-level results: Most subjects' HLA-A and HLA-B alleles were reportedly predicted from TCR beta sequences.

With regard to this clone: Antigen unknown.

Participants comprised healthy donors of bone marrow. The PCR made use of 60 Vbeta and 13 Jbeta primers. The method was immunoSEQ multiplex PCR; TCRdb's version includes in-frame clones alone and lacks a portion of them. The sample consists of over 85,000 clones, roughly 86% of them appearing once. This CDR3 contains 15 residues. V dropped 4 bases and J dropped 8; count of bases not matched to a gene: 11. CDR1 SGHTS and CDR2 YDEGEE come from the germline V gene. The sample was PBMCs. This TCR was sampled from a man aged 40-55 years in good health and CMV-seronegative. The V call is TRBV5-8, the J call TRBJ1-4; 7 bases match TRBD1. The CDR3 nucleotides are TGTGCCAGCAGCACTAGAGACAGGGACAGAGAAAAACTGTTTTTT. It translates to CASSTRDRDREKLFF.